This TCR beta chain was recovered during a study of CD8+CD57+ T cells in acquired aplastic anemia. Genomic DNA acted as the template from which TCR beta VDJ combination and CDR3 sequence profiling were carried out. TCRdb analysed the reads with MiXCR anew, one entry per CDR3 protein. The sample holds 150,000 to 200,000 distinct CDR3 sequences, less than 60% seen once. This CDR3 is 15 amino acids long. Germline CDR1 and CDR2: MDHEN and SYDVKM. After removal of 3 bases from V and 0 bases from J, the junction contained 1 base not matched to a gene. Patients chosen for sequencing had shown CD8+CD57+ cell expansion by flow cytometry. Patients had undergone no therapy by the time their blood was sampled.

The chain uses TRBV28 and TRBJ2-2, with 7 bases identical to TRBD1. The sequencing input was sorted CD4+, CD8+, or CD8+CD57+ T cells (not recorded which) from PBMCs. This clonotype was sampled from a human donor with aplastic anemia. Here the CDR3 DNA reads TGTGCCAGCAGTTTGGGACAGCCGAACACCGGGGAGCTGTTTTTT. Residues: CASSLGQPNTGELFF.